The 8 T cell receptor beta chains listed next were all sequenced from one sample in a study of blood T cell repertoires in COVID-19. Here immunoSEQ multiplex PCR was the method, and the copy in TCRdb shows in-frame clones only, minus some. The sample contains roughly 120,000 clones, over 80% of which appear only once. The source material was peripheral blood. The receptor source for this set is a woman between 65 and 79 years old with acute or convalescent COVID-19.

This clone was recorded a few times. The rearrangement joins TRBV4-1 to TRBJ2-1, with 12 bases lining up with TRBD2. Losses at the gene ends were 4 bases for V and 7 bases for J; bases not matched to a gene: 11. The V gene's germline CDR1 is MGHRA and CDR2 YSYEKL. The length of the CDR3 is 17 residues. CDR3 nucleotide sequence: TGCGCCAGCAGCCCTCCGGGGCTAGCGGGGGGGGAAAATGAGCAGTTCTTC. Translating it yields CASSPPGLAGGENEQFF.

This chain uses TRBV7-9 with TRBJ1-1; no reliable D call. The CDR3 consists of 16 residues. CDR1 SEHNR and CDR2 FQNEAQ come from the germline V gene (reference sequence). Trimming removed 6 bases at V and 1 base at J, with 18 bases between. The CDR3 bases are TGTGCCAGCAGTCGACTAGGGCGATTAGGGAACACTGAAGCTTTCTTT. It specifies CASSRLGRLGNTEAFF.

The V gene is TRBV4-1, the J gene TRBJ2-1; D might be TRBD2 (5 bases). Germline V CDR1 and CDR2: MGHRA, YSYEKL. V shed 4 bases and J shed 4 bases, with 20 bases lying between them. The CDR3 is 17 residues long. The CDR3 nucleotides read TGCGCCAGCAGCCCATACTCGGACGGGGTTGGGTACAATGAGCAGTTCTTC. This translates into CASSPYSDGVGYNEQFF.

The J gene is TRBJ1-5, the V gene TRBV28, with D possibly being TRBD1 (5 bases). The CDR3 totals 14 residues. The germline gives CDR1 MDHEN, CDR2 SYDVKM. V was cut by 8 bases and J by 5 bases, with 16 bases left in between. DNA of the CDR3: TGTGCCAGCGTCAAATTGGGGGAGGATCAGCCCCAGCATTTT. Amino acid sequence: CASVKLGEDQPQHF.

The chain recombines TRBV24-1 with TRBJ2-3; 12 bases line up with TRBD2. With 3 bases clipped from V and 7 bases from J, the junction kept 10 bases outside the gene matches. The length of the CDR3 is 17 residues. Germline V gives CDR1 KGHDR, CDR2 SFDVKD. CDR3 DNA sequence: TGTGCCACCAGTGATCCCCAACTAGCGGGGGGCCTAAATACGCAGTATTTT. This codes for CATSDPQLAGGLNTQYF.

This clone was counted only a few times. The chain is built from TRBV5-1 and TRBJ1-1; unclear D gene. Deletions cut 1 base from V and 4 bases from J, with 14 bases between. Germline V lookup: CDR1 SGHRS, CDR2 YFSETQ. CDR3 length equals 15 residues. The CDR3 protein is CASSLRVGKATEAFF. The CDR3 DNA reads as TGCGCCAGCAGCTTGCGCGTGGGCAAGGCCACTGAAGCTTTCTTT.

This clone was detected a few times. The chain joins TRBV3-1 (or the pseudogene TRBV3-2) to TRBJ1-2, with D tentatively TRBD1 (5 bases). The germline V and J ends were trimmed by 5 bases and 8 bases, with 18 bases remaining between them. The V gene's germline CDR1 is LGHDT and CDR2 YNNKEL (reference sequence). CDR3 length: 14 amino acids. CDR3: CASSATGLGGGYTF. CDR3 bases: TGTGCCAGCAGCGCCACGGGACTCGGCGGAGGCTACACCTTC.

V gene TRBV6-5 combines with J gene TRBJ1-1, with D possibly TRBD1 on 6 matching bases. V lost 5 bases, J lost 2 bases, and 9 bases lay in between. Germline lookup yields CDR1 MNHEY and CDR2 SVGAGI. CDR3 size: 13 residues. CDR3 in DNA: TGTGCCAGCAGTACGACAGGAAACACTGAAGCTTTCTTT. Translation: CASSTTGNTEAFF.